The sequence of this T cell receptor (beta chain) was determined in a study of blood T cell repertoires in COVID-19. Study at large: The samples span acute and convalescent COVID-19 from the United States, Italy and Spain. The cDNA or gDNA used as material had been derived from T cells, B-cell-depleted T cells, or PBMCs.

Everyone who took part was roughly 18 to 89 years old, and they came from over 20 US areas. Assignment of participants to cohorts was predicated upon participant-reported clinical history. CDR3 length: 18 residues. V was pared by 1 base and J by 4 bases, with 21 bases between. Germline loops: CDR1 SGHAT, CDR2 FQNNGV. The assay was immunoSEQ multiplex PCR, and TCRdb's table has in-frame clones only and misses some. The sample holds 350,000 to 450,000 clones, under 90% seen once. The receptor's source is a woman in her twenties or thirties who had recovered from COVID-19. Sequences were obtained from PBMCs or T cells enriched from blood (not recorded which). The V call is TRBV11-2, the J call TRBJ2-3; D is possibly TRBD2 (5 bases). Here the CDR3 DNA reads TGTGCCAGCAGCTTAGCGTTTATTGGGTCTAGCACCCCAGATACGCAGTATTTT. This sequence encodes CASSLAFIGSSTPDTQYF. The variable domain in full, with the rest retrieved from reference TRBV11-2 and TRBJ2-3, is EAGVAQSPRYKIIEKRQSVAFWCNPISGHATLYWYQQILGQGPKLLIQFQNNGVVDDSQLPKDRFSAERLKGVDSTLKIQPAKLEDSAVYLCASSLAFIGSSTPDTQYFGPGTRLTVL.